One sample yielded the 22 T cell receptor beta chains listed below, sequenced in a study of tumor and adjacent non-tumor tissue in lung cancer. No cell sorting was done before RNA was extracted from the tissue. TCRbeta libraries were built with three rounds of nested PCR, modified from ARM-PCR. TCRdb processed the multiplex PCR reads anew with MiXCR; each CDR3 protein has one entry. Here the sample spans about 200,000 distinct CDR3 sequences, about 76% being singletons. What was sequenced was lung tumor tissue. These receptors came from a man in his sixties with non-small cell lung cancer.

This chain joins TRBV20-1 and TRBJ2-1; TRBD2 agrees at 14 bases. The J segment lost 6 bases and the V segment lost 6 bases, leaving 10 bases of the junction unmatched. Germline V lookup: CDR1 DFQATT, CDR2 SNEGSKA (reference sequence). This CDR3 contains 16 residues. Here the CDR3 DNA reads TGCAGTGCCAGCCCTCCGACTAGCGGGGGGGGCAATGAGCAGTTCTTC. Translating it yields CSASPPTSGGGNEQFF.

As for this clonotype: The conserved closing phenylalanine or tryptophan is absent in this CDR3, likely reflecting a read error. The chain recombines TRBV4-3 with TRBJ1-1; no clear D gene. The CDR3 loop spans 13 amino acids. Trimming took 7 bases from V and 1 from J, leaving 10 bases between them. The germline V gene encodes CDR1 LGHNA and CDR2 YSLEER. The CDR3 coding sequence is TGCGCCAGCAACCTCGTCGAGAACACTGAAGCTTTCTCT. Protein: CASNLVENTEAFS.

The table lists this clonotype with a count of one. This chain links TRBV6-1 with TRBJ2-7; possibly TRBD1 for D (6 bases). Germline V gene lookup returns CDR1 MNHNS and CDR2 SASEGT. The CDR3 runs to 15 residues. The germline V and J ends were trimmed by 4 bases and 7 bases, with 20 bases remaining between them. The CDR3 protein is CASSGTGTRAHEQYF. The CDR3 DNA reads TGTGCCAGCAGTGGAACCGGGACAAGGGCTCATGAGCAGTACTTC.

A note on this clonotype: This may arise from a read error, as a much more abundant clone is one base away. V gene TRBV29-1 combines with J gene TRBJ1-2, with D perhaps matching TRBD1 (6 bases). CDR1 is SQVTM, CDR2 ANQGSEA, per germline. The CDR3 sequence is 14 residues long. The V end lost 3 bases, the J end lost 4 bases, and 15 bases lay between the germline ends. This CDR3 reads CSVDGQGRSYGYTF. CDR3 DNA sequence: TGCAGCGTTGATGGGCAGGGGCGTTCCTATGGCTACACCTTC.

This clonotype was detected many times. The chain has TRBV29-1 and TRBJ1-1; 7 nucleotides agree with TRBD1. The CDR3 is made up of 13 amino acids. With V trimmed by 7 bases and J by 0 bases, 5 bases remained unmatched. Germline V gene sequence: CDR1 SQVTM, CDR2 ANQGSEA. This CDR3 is CSGDRAVNTEAFF. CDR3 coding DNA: TGCAGCGGTGACAGGGCCGTGAACACTGAAGCTTTCTTT.

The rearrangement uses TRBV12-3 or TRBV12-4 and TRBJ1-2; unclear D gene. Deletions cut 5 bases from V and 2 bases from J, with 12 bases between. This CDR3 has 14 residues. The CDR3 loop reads CASSGDASNYGYTF. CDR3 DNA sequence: TGTGCCAGCAGTGGGGATGCCTCGAACTATGGCTACACCTTC.

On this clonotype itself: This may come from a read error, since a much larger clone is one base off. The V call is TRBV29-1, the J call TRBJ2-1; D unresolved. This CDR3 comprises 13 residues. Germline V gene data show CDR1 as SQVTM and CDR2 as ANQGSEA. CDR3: CSVVESSYDEQFF. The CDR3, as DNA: TGCAGCGTTGTCGAGAGCTCCTACGATGAGCAGTTCTTC.

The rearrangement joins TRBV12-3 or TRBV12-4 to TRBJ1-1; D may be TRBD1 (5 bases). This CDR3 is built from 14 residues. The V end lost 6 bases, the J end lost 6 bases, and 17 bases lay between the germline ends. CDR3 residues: CASRVGPRSAEAFF. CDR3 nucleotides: TGTGCCAGCAGAGTGGGACCCCGGAGCGCTGAAGCTTTCTTT.

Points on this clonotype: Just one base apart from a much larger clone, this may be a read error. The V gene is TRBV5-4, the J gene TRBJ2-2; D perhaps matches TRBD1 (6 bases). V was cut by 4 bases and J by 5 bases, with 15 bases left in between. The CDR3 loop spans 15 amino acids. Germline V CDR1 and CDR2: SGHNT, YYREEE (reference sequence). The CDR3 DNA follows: TGTGCCAGCAGCCTCGCGAACAGGGAAACCGGGGAGCTGTTTTTT. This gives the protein CASSLANRETGELFF. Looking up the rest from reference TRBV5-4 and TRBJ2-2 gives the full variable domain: ETGVTQSPTHLIKTRGQQVTLRCSSQSGHNTVSWYQQALGQGPQFIFQYYREEENGRGNFPPRFSGLQFPNYSSELNVNALELDDSALYLCASSLANRETGELFFGEGSRLTVL.

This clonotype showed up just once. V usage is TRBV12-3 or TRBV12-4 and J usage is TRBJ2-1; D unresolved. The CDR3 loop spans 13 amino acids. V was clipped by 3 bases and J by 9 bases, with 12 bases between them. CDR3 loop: CASSFSRLGEQFF. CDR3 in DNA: TGTGCCAGCAGTTTTTCGCGGCTCGGTGAGCAGTTCTTC.

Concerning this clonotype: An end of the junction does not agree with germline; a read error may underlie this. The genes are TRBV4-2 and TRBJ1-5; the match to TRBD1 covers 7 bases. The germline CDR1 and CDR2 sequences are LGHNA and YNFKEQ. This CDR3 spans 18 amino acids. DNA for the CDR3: TGTGGCAGCAGCCAAGATGGGGAGGGGGCTGTAGTGAATCAGCCCCAGCATTTT. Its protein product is CGSSQDGEGAVVNQPQHF.

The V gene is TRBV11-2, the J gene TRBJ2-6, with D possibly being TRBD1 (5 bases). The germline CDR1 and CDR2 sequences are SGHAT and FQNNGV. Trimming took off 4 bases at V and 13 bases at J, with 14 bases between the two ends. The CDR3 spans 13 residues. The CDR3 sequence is CASSYLWGQVLTF. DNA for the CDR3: TGTGCCAGCAGCTATCTCTGGGGCCAGGTCCTGACTTTC.

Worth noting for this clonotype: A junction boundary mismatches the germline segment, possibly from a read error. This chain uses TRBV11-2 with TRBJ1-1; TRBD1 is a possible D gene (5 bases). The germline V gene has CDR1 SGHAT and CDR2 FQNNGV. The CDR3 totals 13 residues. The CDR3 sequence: CASSTQGDIEALF. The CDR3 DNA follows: TGTGCCAGCAGCACTCAGGGTGACATTGAAGCTTTATTT.

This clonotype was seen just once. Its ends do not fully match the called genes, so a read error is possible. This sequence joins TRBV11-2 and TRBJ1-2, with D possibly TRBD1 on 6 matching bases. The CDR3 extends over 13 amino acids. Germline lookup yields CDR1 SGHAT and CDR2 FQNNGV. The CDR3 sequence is CASSLGWGHGYTF. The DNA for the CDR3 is TGTGCCAGTAGCTTAGGATGGGGGCATGGTTACACCTTC. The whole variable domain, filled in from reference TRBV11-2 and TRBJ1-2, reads EAGVAQSPRYKIIEKRQSVAFWCNPISGHATLYWYQQILGQGPKLLIQFQNNGVVDDSQLPKDRFSAERLKGVDSTLKIQPAKLEDSAVYLCASSLGWGHGYTFGSGTRLTVV.

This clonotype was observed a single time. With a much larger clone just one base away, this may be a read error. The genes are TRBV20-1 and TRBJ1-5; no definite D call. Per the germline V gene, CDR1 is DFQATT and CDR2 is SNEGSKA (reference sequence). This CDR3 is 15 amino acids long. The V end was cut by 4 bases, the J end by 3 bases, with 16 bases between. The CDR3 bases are TGCAGTGCTATATACTCCCGGGGAATCAATCAGCCCCAGCATTTT. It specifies CSAIYSRGINQPQHF.

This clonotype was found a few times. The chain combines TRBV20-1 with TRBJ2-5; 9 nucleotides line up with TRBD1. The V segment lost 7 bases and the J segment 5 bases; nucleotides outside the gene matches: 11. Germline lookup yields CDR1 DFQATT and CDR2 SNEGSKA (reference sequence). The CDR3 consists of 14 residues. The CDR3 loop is CSVGDRGFRETQYF. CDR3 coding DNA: TGCAGTGTCGGAGACAGGGGGTTTCGGGAGACCCAGTACTTC.

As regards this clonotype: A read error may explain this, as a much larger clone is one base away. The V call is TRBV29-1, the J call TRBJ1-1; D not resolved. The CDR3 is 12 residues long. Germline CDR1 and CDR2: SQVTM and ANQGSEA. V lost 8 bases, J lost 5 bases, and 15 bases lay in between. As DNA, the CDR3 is TGCAGCATAGCAATGGCGGGAACTGAAGCTTTCTTT. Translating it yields CSIAMAGTEAFF. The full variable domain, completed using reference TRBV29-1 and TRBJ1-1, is SAVISQKPSRDICQRGTSLTIQCQVDSQVTMMFWYRQQPGQSLTLIATANQGSEATYESGFVIDKFPISRPNLTFSTLTVSNMSPEDSSIYLCSIAMAGTEAFFGQGTRLTVV.

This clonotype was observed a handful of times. CDR3 coding DNA: TGTGCCAGCAGCCAAGATCGGGCAGGGGGCACAGATACGCAGTATTTT. The encoded protein is CASSQDRAGGTDTQYF. The rearrangement joins TRBV4-2 to TRBJ2-3; tentatively, D is TRBD1 (6 bases). The CDR3 sequence is 16 residues long. V was trimmed by 0 bases and J by 1 base, leaving 11 bases between them. Germline-derived CDR1 and CDR2 are LGHNA and YNFKEQ.

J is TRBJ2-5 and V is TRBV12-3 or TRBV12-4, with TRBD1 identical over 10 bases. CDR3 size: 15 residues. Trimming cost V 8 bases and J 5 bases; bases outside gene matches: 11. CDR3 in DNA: TGTGCCAGCGTCCCGGCCGGGACAGGGGATGAGACCCAGTACTTC. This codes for CASVPAGTGDETQYF.

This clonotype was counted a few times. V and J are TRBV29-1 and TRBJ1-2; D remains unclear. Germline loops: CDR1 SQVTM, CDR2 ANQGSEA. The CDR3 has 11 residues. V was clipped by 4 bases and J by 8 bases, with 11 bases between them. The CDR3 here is CSVGNPRGYTF. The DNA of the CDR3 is TGCAGCGTTGGTAACCCCAGGGGCTACACCTTC.

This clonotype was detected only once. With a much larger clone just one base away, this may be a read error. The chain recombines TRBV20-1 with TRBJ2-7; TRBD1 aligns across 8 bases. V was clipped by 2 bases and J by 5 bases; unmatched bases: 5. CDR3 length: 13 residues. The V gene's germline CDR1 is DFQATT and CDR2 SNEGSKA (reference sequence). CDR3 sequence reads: CSARPGTGNEQYF. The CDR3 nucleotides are TGCAGTGCTAGACCGGGGACAGGTAACGAGCAGTACTTC.

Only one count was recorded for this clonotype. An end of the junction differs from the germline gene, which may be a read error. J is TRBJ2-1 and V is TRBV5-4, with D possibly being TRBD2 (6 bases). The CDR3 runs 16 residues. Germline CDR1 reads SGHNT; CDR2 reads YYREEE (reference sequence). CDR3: CARSFLAGGVYNEQFF. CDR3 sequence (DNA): TGTGCCCGCAGCTTTCTAGCTGGAGGGGTCTACAATGAGCAGTTCTTC.